The next 6 T cell receptor beta chains were all read from a single sample in a study of CD8 T cell repertoires and HIV-1 epitope variants. Sequencing used immunoSEQ multiplex PCR; TCRdb keeps in-frame clones, though not all of them. The table shows about 4,800 clones, with 66% occurring only once. No antigens are known for them. Sequenced input: cultured CD8+ T cells derived from PBMCs. These receptors originate from a male donor with HIV.

The V call is TRBV28, the J call TRBJ2-2; 7 bases match TRBD2. V gave up 2 bases and J gave up 5 bases; unmatched junction bases: 5. The germline CDR1 and CDR2 sequences are MDHEN and SYDVKM. CDR3 length equals 15 residues. The CDR3 spells CASSLRGVGTGELFF. The CDR3 DNA reads as TGTGCCAGCAGTTTACGGGGGGTCGGTACCGGGGAGCTGTTTTTT.

The chain combines TRBV19 with TRBJ1-1; no firm D call. The CDR3 has 12 amino acids. V dropped 1 base and J dropped 2 bases, with 2 bases sitting between them. Germline V gene data show CDR1 as LNHDA and CDR2 as SQIVND (reference sequence). CDR3 nucleotides: TGTGCCAGTAGTATAGGTAACACTGAAGCTTTCTTT. As protein: CASSIGNTEAFF.

This clone was picked up a small number of times. CDR3 bases: TGCAGCCGGCCGGAGGGCTATGGCTACACCTTC. Amino acids: CSRPEGYGYTF. This chain connects TRBV20-1 to TRBJ1-2; D ambiguous. Germline V gene data show CDR1 as DFQATT and CDR2 as SNEGSKA (reference sequence). The CDR3 totals 11 residues.

The chain recombines TRBV13 with TRBJ2-7, with D uncertain. Germline CDR1 PRHDT, CDR2 FYEKMQ (reference sequence). Deletions cut 0 bases from V and 0 bases from J, with 15 bases between. The CDR3 is 17 residues long. This chain's CDR3 is CASSLGTGSYSSYEQYF. CDR3 sequence (DNA): TGTGCCAGCAGCTTAGGCACCGGGTCTTATAGCTCCTACGAGCAGTACTTC.

The chain combines TRBV9 with TRBJ1-1; 8 bases are shared with TRBD1. The CDR3 is made up of 15 amino acids. Trimming at V came to 2 bases and at J to 1 base, leaving 4 bases not matched to a gene. Germline CDR1 is SGDLS and CDR2 is YYNGEE. The CDR3 loop is CASSVGTGSNTEAFF. CDR3 sequence (DNA): TGTGCCAGCAGCGTCGGGACAGGTTCGAACACTGAAGCTTTCTTT. Full variable domain (outside the CDR3, taken from reference TRBV9 and TRBJ1-1): DSGVTQTPKHLITATGQRVTLRCSPRSGDLSVYWYQQSLDQGLQFLIQYYNGEERAKGNILERFSAQQFPDLHSELNLSSLELGDSALYFCASSVGTGSNTEAFFGQGTRLTVV.

The rearrangement joins TRBV19 to TRBJ1-2; D remains unclear. Trimming pared 10 bases from V and 4 bases from J, leaving 13 bases between. Germline V gives CDR1 LNHDA, CDR2 SQIVND (reference sequence). The CDR3 contains 12 residues. DNA of the CDR3: TGTGCCACCACGACGGGTATCTATGGCTACACCTTC. Residues: CATTTGIYGYTF. Full variable domain (missing parts from reference TRBV19 and TRBJ1-2): DGGITQSPKYLFRKEGQNVTLSCEQNLNHDAMYWYRQDPGQGLRLIYYSQIVNDFQKGDIAEGYSVSREKKESFPLTVTSAQKNPTAFYLCATTTGIYGYTFGSGTRLTVV.